This T cell receptor beta chain was retrieved from a study of OX40 agonist ivuxolimab in advanced cancers. Study-wide background: Partial responses were achieved by three patients, of whom one had hepatocellular carcinoma and two had cutaneous melanoma. Broader study findings: The expanded peripheral T cells' antigen specificity was not determined.

In regard to this clone: Its target is not known.

The investigators sampled blood at baseline, at cycle 4 day 1, and at cycle 7 day 1. Only in-frame clones appear in the TCRdb table, and some are missing; sequencing was by immunoSEQ multiplex PCR. The sample records more than 80,000 clones, roughly 89% being singletons. The CDR3 length is 15 residues. CDR1 and CDR2 (germline): LNHNV, YYDKDF (reference sequence). V gave up 0 bases and J gave up 3 bases, with 12 bases separating them. The sequence was obtained from an adult with an advanced solid tumor such as melanoma, head and neck, liver or kidney cancer. The sample consisted of CD4+ or CD8+ T cells sorted from blood, taken in a trial of the OX40 agonist ivuxolimab. V and J are TRBV15 and TRBJ2-7; weak D call: TRBD1 (7 bases). This CDR3 reads CATSRDLQGGYEQYF. The CDR3 region has the DNA TGTGCCACCAGCAGAGATCTGCAGGGGGGCTACGAGCAGTACTTC.